The 30 T cell receptor beta chains in this list originate from one sample, sequenced in a study of memory CD8 T cells in hepatitis C reinfection. Libraries were prepared by immunoSEQ multiplex PCR; TCRdb keeps only in-frame clonotypes and omits some of them. The table records around 45,000 clones, over 75% of them present only once. Time point described: peak reinfection, 3 to 8 weeks after reinfection detection. Sorted cells were sequenced directly ex vivo without any in vitro expansion. The sequencing input was naive CD8+ T cells sorted from blood. These receptors came from a man younger than 30 with hepatitis C virus infection.

J is TRBJ2-3 and V is TRBV15; D perhaps matches TRBD1 (6 bases). The ends were cut back, 4 bases at V and 4 bases at J, with 12 bases in the middle. Germline CDR1 is LNHNV and CDR2 is YYDKDF (reference sequence). CDR3 length equals 14 residues. DNA for the CDR3: TGTGCCACCAGCAAGGACAGTCGGGCAGATACGCAGTATTTT. It is translated as CATSKDSRADTQYF.

This chain links TRBV7-3 with TRBJ2-5, with TRBD2 matching over 12 bases. Per germline, CDR1 SGHTA and CDR2 FQGTGA. V lost 6 bases, J lost 2 bases, and 7 bases stayed unmatched. The CDR3 spans 16 residues. The CDR3 reads CASSLGTSGFQETQYF. CDR3 sequence (DNA): TGTGCCAGCAGTCTCGGGACTAGCGGGTTTCAAGAGACCCAGTACTTC.

This chain connects TRBV27 to TRBJ1-6; D call uncertain. The length of the CDR3 is 16 residues. Trimming cost V 3 bases and J 5 bases, with 14 bases left between them. Germline V CDR1 and CDR2: MNHEY, SMNVEV (reference sequence). The CDR3 loop is CASSFSPRGNNSPLHF. The CDR3 DNA reads TGTGCCAGCAGTTTCTCACCGCGCGGGAATAATTCACCCCTCCACTTT.

This clone has just one count. In DNA form, the CDR3 reads TGTGCCAGCAGTCCCCGGACAGATAGCAATCAGCCCCAGCATTTT. The encoded protein is CASSPRTDSNQPQHF. The V and J genes are TRBV27 and TRBJ1-5; the D gene is possibly TRBD1 (6 bases). The CDR3 spans 15 residues. CDR1 MNHEY and CDR2 SMNVEV come from the germline V gene (reference sequence). The V end was cut by 5 bases, the J end by 0 bases, with 11 bases between.

The gene calls are TRBV30 and TRBJ1-2, with D uncertain. The length of the CDR3 is 11 residues. V lost 1 base, J lost 7 bases, and 7 bases lay in between. Germline assignment: CDR1 GTSNPN and CDR2 SVGIG (reference sequence). CDR3 loop: CAWSDGSGYTF. CDR3 DNA sequence: TGTGCCTGGAGTGACGGTTCTGGCTACACCTTC.

The J gene is TRBJ2-7, the V gene TRBV28, with D maybe TRBD2 (6 bases). The CDR3 sequence is 14 residues long. Per germline, CDR1 MDHEN and CDR2 SYDVKM. V lost 3 bases and J lost 1, with 10 bases in between. CDR3 DNA: TGTGCCAGCAGTTTGCGGCGGGGATCCTACGAGCAGTACTTC. It codes for CASSLRRGSYEQYF.

The V gene is TRBV5-1, the J gene TRBJ1-3; weak D call: TRBD1 (6 bases). The CDR3 contains 15 residues. Germline V gene data show CDR1 as SGHRS and CDR2 as YFSETQ. Trimming pared 1 base from V and 7 bases from J, leaving 15 bases between. This chain's CDR3 is CASSLFGGAANTIYF. CDR3 DNA: TGCGCCAGCAGCTTGTTTGGGGGCGCGGCGAACACCATATATTTT.

This clone was counted a single time. This rearrangement joins TRBV7-2 to TRBJ2-1, with a tentative D call TRBD1 (6 bases). The CDR3 runs 16 residues. Per germline, CDR1 SGHTA and CDR2 FQGNSA. V lost 2 bases to trimming and J lost 3 bases, with 14 bases between them. The CDR3 DNA sequence: TGTGCCAGCAGCTTATCAGACGGGACATTCTACAATGAGCAGTTCTTC. This sequence encodes CASSLSDGTFYNEQFF.

V usage is TRBV7-2 and J usage is TRBJ1-5; the D gene is possibly TRBD1 (6 bases). V lost 2 bases and J 5 bases, leaving 10 bases between the germline ends. This CDR3 has 14 residues. Germline values: CDR1 SGHTA, CDR2 FQGNSA. CDR3 bases: TGTGCCAGCAGCTTATGGGCAGGGGATCAGCCCCAGCATTTT. Protein product: CASSLWAGDQPQHF. Using reference TRBV7-2 and TRBJ1-5 for the parts outside the CDR3, the full variable domain is GAGVSQSPSNKVTEKGKDVELRCDPISGHTALYWYRQSLGQGLEFLIYFQGNSAPDKSGLPSDRFSAERTGGSVSTLTIQRTQQEDSAVYLCASSLWAGDQPQHFGDGTRLSIL.

The CDR3 nucleotides are TGTGCCAGCAGTTTATCCGGGACAGGGAAAAGGGGCTCCTACAATGAGCAGTTCTTC. Its translation is CASSLSGTGKRGSYNEQFF. V gene TRBV7-9 combines with J gene TRBJ2-1; TRBD1 matches at 9 bases. The CDR3 runs to 19 residues. Germline CDR1 is SEHNR and CDR2 is FQNEAQ (reference sequence). Trimming at V came to 6 bases and at J to 0 bases, leaving 15 bases not matched to a gene.

The chain has TRBV5-1 and TRBJ2-1, with TRBD2 matching over 7 bases. V lost 0 bases and J lost 4; bases outside the gene matches: 13. Germline values: CDR1 SGHRS, CDR2 YFSETQ. The CDR3 sequence is 18 residues long. CDR3 in amino acids: CASSLGASGDPEYNEQFF. CDR3 sequence (DNA): TGCGCCAGCAGCTTGGGGGCTAGCGGAGACCCTGAATACAATGAGCAGTTCTTC.

The chain employs TRBV9 and TRBJ1-1; the D gene is possibly TRBD1 (5 bases). This CDR3 contains 15 residues. Trimming shortened V by 6 bases and J by 0 bases, and 15 bases separated the two germline ends. CDR1 is SGDLS and CDR2 is YYNGEE in the germline V gene. CDR3 region: CASNPWGGVNTEAFF. The CDR3 DNA sequence: TGTGCCAGCAATCCATGGGGGGGGGTGAACACTGAAGCTTTCTTT.

The chain links TRBV9 to TRBJ1-1; the D is unclear. CDR3 length equals 15 residues. Germline V lookup: CDR1 SGDLS, CDR2 YYNGEE. V shed 0 bases and J shed 4 bases, with 13 bases lying between them. The CDR3 protein is CASSVEGHSGTEAFF. The DNA for the CDR3 is TGTGCCAGCAGCGTAGAAGGTCATTCGGGCACTGAAGCTTTCTTT.

The CDR3 nucleotides are TGTGCCAGCAGTCAGGGACATAGGAATGAGCAGTTCTTC. The encoded protein is CASSQGHRNEQFF. The chain is built from TRBV6-1 and TRBJ2-1; D might be TRBD1 (6 bases). V dropped 5 bases and J dropped 7 bases, with 12 bases sitting between them. The CDR3 contains 13 residues. Germline CDR1 and CDR2: MNHNS and SASEGT.

The V gene is TRBV19, the J gene TRBJ2-7; a weak D match, TRBD1 (5 bases). V dropped 3 bases and J dropped 2 bases, with 11 bases sitting between them. The CDR3 sequence is 14 residues long. Germline CDR1 and CDR2: LNHDA and SQIVND (reference sequence). The CDR3 DNA sequence: TGTGCCAGTAGTATGGGGCAGGGTGCCTACGAGCAGTACTTC. Translated, it gives CASSMGQGAYEQYF.

This chain connects TRBV19 to TRBJ1-2, with D perhaps matching TRBD1 (5 bases). V gave up 6 bases and J gave up 7 bases, with 12 bases separating them. CDR1 is LNHDA, CDR2 SQIVND, per germline (reference sequence). CDR3 length: 12 residues. The CDR3 spells CASRTGGSGYTF. The DNA for the CDR3 is TGTGCCAGTAGGACCGGGGGTTCTGGCTACACCTTC.

V and J are TRBV30 and TRBJ2-5; D uncertain. V dropped 2 bases and J dropped 3 bases, with 7 bases sitting between them. The CDR3 has 12 amino acids. Germline V gives CDR1 GTSNPN, CDR2 SVGIG (reference sequence). The CDR3 nucleotides are TGTGCCTGGAGTTCGGTAGAAGAGACCCAGTACTTC. It is translated as CAWSSVEETQYF.

The V gene is TRBV19, the J gene TRBJ1-1; D is possibly TRBD1 (5 bases). CDR1 LNHDA and CDR2 SQIVND come from the germline V gene (reference sequence). There are 15 residues in the CDR3. V was clipped by 7 bases and J by 0 bases, with 15 bases between them. The CDR3 region is CASNPGGGMNTEAFF. As DNA, the CDR3 is TGTGCCAGTAATCCTGGGGGGGGTATGAACACTGAAGCTTTCTTT. Based on the CDR3 plus reference TRBV19 and TRBJ1-1, the full variable domain is DGGITQSPKYLFRKEGQNVTLSCEQNLNHDAMYWYRQDPGQGLRLIYYSQIVNDFQKGDIAEGYSVSREKKESFPLTVTSAQKNPTAFYLCASNPGGGMNTEAFFGQGTRLTVV.

This clone was seen a single time. The rearrangement links TRBV2 to TRBJ2-3; D possibly corresponds to TRBD1 (6 bases). Germline V lookup: CDR1 SNHLY, CDR2 FYNNEI. Trimming left V 3 bases short and J 0 bases short, with 16 bases between. This CDR3 comprises 17 residues. CDR3 sequence (DNA): TGTGCCAGCAGTGACGTTGGGAACAGGGCCAGCACAGATACGCAGTATTTT. Translating it yields CASSDVGNRASTDTQYF. Using reference TRBV2 and TRBJ2-3 for the parts outside the CDR3, the full variable domain is EPEVTQTPSHQVTQMGQEVILRCVPISNHLYFYWYRQILGQKVEFLVSFYNNEISEKSEIFDDQFSVERPDGSNFTLKIRSTKLEDSAMYFCASSDVGNRASTDTQYFGPGTRLTVL.

This chain's CDR3 is CASSLGARGAVQETQYF. The CDR3 coding sequence is TGTGCCAGCAGCTTAGGGGCCCGGGGAGCGGTCCAAGAGACCCAGTACTTC. V gene TRBV13 combines with J gene TRBJ2-5; the D gene is possibly TRBD2 (5 bases). Germline V gene lookup returns CDR1 PRHDT and CDR2 FYEKMQ (reference sequence). This CDR3 comprises 17 residues. The V gene lost 0 bases and the J gene lost 1 base, with 15 bases spanning the gap.

The J gene is TRBJ1-2, the V gene TRBV2; the D gene is possibly TRBD1 (5 bases). The CDR3 is made up of 16 amino acids. From germline, CDR1 is SNHLY and CDR2 FYNNEI. V lost 1 base and J 6 bases, leaving 18 bases between the germline ends. The CDR3 here is CASSEGDPQARNGYTF. The CDR3 DNA is TGTGCCAGCAGTGAAGGCGACCCACAGGCTAGGAATGGCTACACCTTC.

The rearrangement links TRBV29-1 to TRBJ2-2, with 11 nucleotides matching TRBD2. There are 15 residues in the CDR3. The ends lost 2 bases at V and 7 bases at J; junction bases unmatched: 6. The germline V gene has CDR1 SQVTM and CDR2 ANQGSEA. CDR3 DNA sequence: TGCAGCGTTGAATTAGCGGGGGGGCCGAACGGGGAGCTGTTTTTT. It specifies CSVELAGGPNGELFF.

The CDR3 sequence is CASSPQASGTYEQYF. CDR3 DNA: TGTGCCAGCAGCCCACAGGCGTCAGGAACCTACGAGCAGTACTTC. The chain has TRBV5-5 and TRBJ2-7; a possible D gene is TRBD1 (5 bases). Per the germline V gene, CDR1 is SGHKS and CDR2 is YYEKEE (reference sequence). Trimming pared 4 bases from V and 2 bases from J, leaving 16 bases between. The CDR3 consists of 15 residues.

V usage is TRBV9 and J usage is TRBJ2-1; 11 nucleotides line up with TRBD2. Germline values: CDR1 SGDLS, CDR2 YYNGEE. The length of the CDR3 is 15 residues. V lost 4 bases, J lost 5 bases, and 5 bases stayed unmatched. The CDR3 spells CASSPTGLADNEQFF. The DNA for the CDR3 is TGTGCCAGCAGCCCCACGGGACTAGCGGACAATGAGCAGTTCTTC.

The chain recombines TRBV4-1 with TRBJ2-5, with 13 bases that match TRBD2. CDR3 size: 18 residues. Germline loops: CDR1 MGHRA, CDR2 YSYEKL. The V gene end was trimmed by 0 bases and the J gene end by 5 bases; junction bases not matched to a gene: 9. The CDR3 DNA follows: TGCGCCAGCAGCCAAGATAGCACTAGCGGGGGGGCCTGGGAGACCCAGTACTTC. Protein: CASSQDSTSGGAWETQYF.

This sequence joins TRBV7-7 and TRBJ2-2; D not resolved. Trimming took off 5 bases at V and 5 bases at J, with 12 bases between the two ends. The CDR3 is 14 amino acids. CDR1 and CDR2 from the germline V gene are SSHAT and FNYEAQ (reference sequence). The chain's CDR3 is CASSRTQSTGELFF. The CDR3 DNA is TGTGCCAGCAGCAGAACACAGTCGACCGGGGAGCTGTTTTTT.

V usage is TRBV7-2 and J usage is TRBJ2-7, with 13 bases identical to TRBD2. The J segment lost 4 bases and the V segment lost 5 bases, leaving 5 bases of the junction unmatched. The CDR3 contains 15 residues. Germline values: CDR1 SGHTA, CDR2 FQGNSA. The CDR3 protein is CASSPGLAGPYEQYF. CDR3 DNA sequence: TGTGCCAGCAGCCCGGGACTAGCGGGACCTTACGAGCAGTACTTC.

V gene TRBV11-2 combines with J gene TRBJ1-4; D is undetermined. The CDR3 covers 12 residues. Trimming stripped 1 base from V and 8 bases from J, with 5 bases between. Germline V gene sequence: CDR1 SGHAT, CDR2 FQNNGV. The CDR3 region has the DNA TGTGCCAGCAGCTTAGCACGGGAAAAACTGTTTTTT. Encoded protein: CASSLAREKLFF. The full variable domain, rest sourced from reference TRBV11-2 and TRBJ1-4, is EAGVAQSPRYKIIEKRQSVAFWCNPISGHATLYWYQQILGQGPKLLIQFQNNGVVDDSQLPKDRFSAERLKGVDSTLKIQPAKLEDSAVYLCASSLAREKLFFGSGTQLSVL.

V usage is TRBV19 and J usage is TRBJ2-1, with 13 bases that match TRBD2. The V gene's germline CDR1 is LNHDA and CDR2 SQIVND (reference sequence). The CDR3 contains 15 residues. J gave up 10 bases and V 5 bases, and 8 bases lay outside the gene matches. Here the CDR3 DNA reads TGTGCCAGTAGTGTACTAGCGGGGGGGCCCCGCGAGCAGTTCTTC. Its protein is CASSVLAGGPREQFF.

The chain is built from TRBV6-1 and TRBJ2-7; 7 positions match TRBD1. After removal of 5 bases from V and 7 bases from J, the junction contained 2 bases not matched to a gene. Germline CDR1 reads MNHNS; CDR2 reads SASEGT. The CDR3 is 11 residues long. CDR3 residues: CASSSTGEQYF. The CDR3, as DNA: TGTGCCAGCAGTTCGACAGGGGAGCAGTACTTC.